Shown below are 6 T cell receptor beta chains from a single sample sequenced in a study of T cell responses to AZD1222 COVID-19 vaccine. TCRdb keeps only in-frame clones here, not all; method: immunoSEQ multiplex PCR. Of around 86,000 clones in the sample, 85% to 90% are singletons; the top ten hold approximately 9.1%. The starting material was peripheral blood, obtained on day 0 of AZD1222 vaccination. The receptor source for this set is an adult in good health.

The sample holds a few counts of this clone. The chain's CDR3 is CASSFQVHQPQHF. CDR3 DNA: TGTGCCAGCAGTTTCCAGGTTCATCAGCCCCAGCATTTT. This rearrangement joins TRBV27 to TRBJ1-5; the D is unclear. The V end was cut by 3 bases, the J end by 5 bases, with 8 bases between. The CDR3 has 13 residues. Germline assignment: CDR1 MNHEY and CDR2 SMNVEV (reference sequence).

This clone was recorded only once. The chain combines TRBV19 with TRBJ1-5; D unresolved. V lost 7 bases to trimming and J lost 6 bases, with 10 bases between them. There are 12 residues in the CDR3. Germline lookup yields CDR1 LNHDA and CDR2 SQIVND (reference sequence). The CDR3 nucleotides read TGTGCCAGTAACGTCTGGACTCAGCCCCAGCATTTT. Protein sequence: CASNVWTQPQHF.

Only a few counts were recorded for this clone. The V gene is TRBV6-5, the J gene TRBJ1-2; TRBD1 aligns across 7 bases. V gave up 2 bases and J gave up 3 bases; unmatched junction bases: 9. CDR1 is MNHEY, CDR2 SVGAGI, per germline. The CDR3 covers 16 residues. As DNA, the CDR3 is TGTGCCAGCAGTTACGGGACAGCGCGCAACCACTATGGCTACACCTTC. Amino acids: CASSYGTARNHYGYTF.

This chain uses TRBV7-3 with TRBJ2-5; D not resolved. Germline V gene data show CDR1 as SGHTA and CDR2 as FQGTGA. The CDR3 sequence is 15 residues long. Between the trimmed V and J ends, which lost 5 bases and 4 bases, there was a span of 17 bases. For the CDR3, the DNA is TGTGCCAGCAGCACCGGCTCGAATCCGCTAGAGACCCAGTACTTC. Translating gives CASSTGSNPLETQYF.

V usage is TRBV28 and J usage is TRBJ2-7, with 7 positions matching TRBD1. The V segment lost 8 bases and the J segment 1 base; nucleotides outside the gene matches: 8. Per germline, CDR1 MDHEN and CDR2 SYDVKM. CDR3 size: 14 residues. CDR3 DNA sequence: TGTGCCAGCTTCCCGACAGGGAGTTCCTACGAGCAGTACTTC. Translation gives CASFPTGSSYEQYF.

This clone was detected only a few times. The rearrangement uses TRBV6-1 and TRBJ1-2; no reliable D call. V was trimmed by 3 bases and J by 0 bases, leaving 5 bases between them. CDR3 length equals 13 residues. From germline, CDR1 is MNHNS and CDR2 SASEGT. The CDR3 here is CASSEESNYGYTF. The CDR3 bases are TGTGCCAGCAGTGAGGAGTCTAACTATGGCTACACCTTC.